This T cell receptor beta chain was sequenced for a study of metastatic and nonmetastatic thyroid tumors. The CDR3 runs to 14 residues. TCRdb re-clonotyped the PCR reads via MiXCR. The sample lists roughly 23,000 clones, around 21% occurring once. A few counts support this clone. One end of the junction is discordant with germline, which a read error may explain. Thyroid surgery had not been preceded by any treatment in any patient. Sequencing was carried out using blood. This receptor was obtained from a male donor with papillary thyroid cancer or a benign thyroid nodule (not recorded which). Some clones in this sample may be carry-over from other donors' samples. V usage is TRBV12-3 or TRBV12-4 and J usage is TRBJ2-6, with D possibly matching TRBD1 (6 bases). This chain's CDR3 is CASLPNSGAKVLTF. CDR3 bases: TGTGCAAGCCTACCAAATTCAGGGGCCAAAGTCCTGACTTTC.